A selection of T cell receptor beta chains follows, all from one sample in a study of vaccination effects on CD4 cells after COVID-19. The data were produced by immunoSEQ multiplex PCR, yet TCRdb's version contains in-frame clones alone and is incomplete. The sample includes about 37,000 clones, roughly 79% of them seen just once. These TCRs' antigens remain unknown. This specimen consisted of CD4+ T cells from PBMCs cultured without peptide, obtained before COVID-19 vaccination. The receptor source for this set is a human donor who received a COVID-19 vaccine. Each CDR3 is given with its conserved first and last residue. The D gene is left open where the match is weak. For some rows the clone size is stated as once, few or many, or as a class when expanded; others skip it.

>-|TRBV5-4|TRBD1|TRBJ2-3
TGTGCCAGCAGCACAGGACAGGCCTTCACAGATACGCAGTATTTT
CASSTGQAFTDTQYF
>few|TRBV12-3/TRBV12-4|-|TRBJ1-2
TGTGCCAGCAGACCAACAGGTGCCTATGGCTACACCTTC
CASRPTGAYGYTF
>-|TRBV7-8|TRBD1|TRBJ1-5
TGTGCCAGCAGCGCACGGACAGGCTTCAATCAGCCCCAGCATTTT
CASSARTGFNQPQHF
>once|TRBV5-5|-|TRBJ1-3
TGTGCCAGCAGCCTGACGGGGGTAACGGGAAACACCATATATTTT
CASSLTGVTGNTIYF
>-|TRBV4-1|TRBD1|TRBJ2-7
TGCGCCAGCAGCCTAGACAGGGGAGAAACCTACGAGCAGTACTTC
CASSLDRGETYEQYF
>-|TRBV6-5|TRBD1|TRBJ2-1
TGTGCCAGCAGTTCCCCGGGACAGGGGGCGATTGAGCAGTTCTTC
CASSSPGQGAIEQFF
>-|TRBV28|-|TRBJ1-5
TGTGCCAGCAGTTTGAAAGGTTGGGAACAGCCCCAGCATTTT
CASSLKGWEQPQHF
>few|TRBV19|TRBD2|TRBJ2-1
TGTGCCAGTAGTATAGACCGAGCGGGAGGTGAGCAGTTCTTC
CASSIDRAGGEQFF
>-|TRBV2|-|TRBJ2-3
TGTGCCAGCAGTGATAGTGACACCCTCAGCCTAAATACGCAGTATTTT
CASSDSDTLSLNTQYF
>-|TRBV3-1/TRBV3-2|TRBD1|TRBJ1-5
TGTGCCAGCAGCTCCAGGGGGTACGATCAGCCCCAGCATTTT
CASSSRGYDQPQHF
>-|TRBV7-9|-|TRBJ1-2
TGTGCCAGCAGCGGGGGTAACTATGGCTACACCTTC
CASSGGNYGYTF
>-|TRBV3-1/TRBV3-2|-|TRBJ1-4
TGTGCCAGCAGCCCTAGGATCCAGAATGAAAAACTGTTTTTT
CASSPRIQNEKLFF
>-|TRBV28|-|TRBJ1-1
TGTGCCAGCAGCCGTGTAGCGACTGAGAACACTGAAGCTTTCTTT
CASSRVATENTEAFF
>-|TRBV12-3/TRBV12-4|-|TRBJ1-2
TGTGCCAGCAGTTTGGGGGTTTACTATGGCTACACCTTC
CASSLGVYYGYTF
>once|TRBV18|-|TRBJ2-7
TGTGCCAGCTCACCAGCGACGGGACGATCCTACGAGCAGTACTTC
CASSPATGRSYEQYF
>-|TRBV27|TRBD1|TRBJ1-4
TGTGCCAGCAGTCCTACCCCAGGGGGGGGGCCCCATGAAAAACTGTTTTTT
CASSPTPGGGPHEKLFF
>-|TRBV29-1|TRBD1|TRBJ2-7
TGCAGCGCTGGCCGGGGACAGGGGACGGGGGAGCAGTACTTC
CSAGRGQGTGEQYF
>-|TRBV27|TRBD1|TRBJ2-2
TGTGCCAGCAGTCCAACAGGGGGCTGGGGCGGGGAGCTGTTTTTT
CASSPTGGWGGELFF
>-|TRBV5-1|TRBD1|TRBJ2-7
TGCGCCAGCAGCAAGGGACAGGGGGCGTACGAGCAGTACTTC
CASSKGQGAYEQYF
>-|TRBV5-1|TRBD1|TRBJ1-4
TGCGCCAGCAGCTTGGAACGAGGACAGGGCGGTGAAAAACTGTTTTTT
CASSLERGQGGEKLFF
>few|TRBV6-5|-|TRBJ1-3
TGTGCCAGCAGTTACTCTGCACTGAGCTCTGGAAACACCATATATTTT
CASSYSALSSGNTIYF
>-|TRBV10-3|TRBD1|TRBJ2-1
TGTGCCATCAGCCCTCGGACAGGGGGGTACAATGAGCAGTTCTTC
CAISPRTGGYNEQFF
>-|TRBV19|-|TRBJ1-3
TGTGCCAGTAGTACGATGGGGGGAATCTCTGGAAACACCATATATTTT
CASSTMGGISGNTIYF
>-|TRBV30|-|TRBJ1-1
TGTGCCTGGAGTGTAGGGTTGGGACACATGAACACTGAAGCTTTCTTT
CAWSVGLGHMNTEAFF
>-|TRBV5-1|-|TRBJ2-2
TGCGCCAGCAGCTTTAAGTTGGGAGACGTCTCAGTGAGGTTCACCGGGGAGCTGTTTTTT
CASSFKLGDVSVRFTGELFF
>-|TRBV19|TRBD1|TRBJ1-4
TGTGCCAGTAGTATAGGAGACAGGGGGTATGAAAAACTGTTTTTT
CASSIGDRGYEKLFF